This passage covers 31 T cell receptor beta chains from one sample sequenced in a study of low-dose radiotherapy and immunotherapy resistance in tumors. Primers used for first-strand cDNA, a TRAV- and TRBV-specific set, covered both alpha and beta chains. The PCR that amplified TCRs ran for about 18 cycles, relying on a constant-region primer and a V-primer adapter. TCRdb recomputed calls from the reads with MiXCR, one row per CDR3 protein. Counted here are fewer than 20,000 distinct CDR3 sequences, under 80% occurring once; the ten biggest clones make up 10% to 12%. These receptors all stem from a human donor with advanced metastatic prostate, ovarian, gallbladder or colorectal cancer (not recorded which). This table probably holds off-target reads from a library built for another chain.

This rearrangement joins TRBV5-1 to TRBJ2-6, with D tentatively TRBD2 (7 bases). The V gene lost 3 bases and the J gene lost 4 bases, with 14 bases spanning the gap. The germline V gene encodes CDR1 SGHRS and CDR2 YFSETQ. There are 16 residues in the CDR3. This CDR3 reads CASSYTGGSGANVLTF. The CDR3 bases are TGCGCCAGCAGCTACACGGGGGGCTCGGGGGCCAACGTCCTGACTTTC.

The rearrangement uses TRBV2 and TRBJ1-2; D not certain. Germline V lookup: CDR1 SNHLY, CDR2 FYNNEI. The CDR3 has 15 amino acids. The germline V and J ends were trimmed by 8 bases and 7 bases, with 23 bases remaining between them. The CDR3 is CASVLSFGGILGYTF. In DNA form, the CDR3 reads TGTGCCAGCGTCCTTTCATTCGGAGGGATCCTTGGCTACACCTTC.

The genes are TRBV28 and TRBJ2-7, with D possibly matching TRBD2 (5 bases). CDR1 and CDR2 (germline): MDHEN, SYDVKM. Trimming removed 7 bases from V and 3 bases from J, with 16 bases in between. The CDR3 runs to 14 residues. CDR3 bases: TGTGCCAGCACCCTAGCTGGTTACGGCTACGAGCAGTACTTC. It codes for CASTLAGYGYEQYF.

The V call is TRBV12-3 or TRBV12-4, the J call TRBJ1-4; 12 nucleotides line up with TRBD1. The CDR3 length is 18 residues. V lost 6 bases, J lost 7 bases, and 15 bases stayed unmatched. CDR3 in amino acids: CASRAGTGGASVSEKLFF. For the CDR3, the DNA is TGTGCCAGCAGAGCCGGGACAGGGGGCGCGTCGGTGAGTGAAAAACTGTTTTTT.

The rearrangement joins TRBV4-1 to TRBJ1-3; maybe TRBD1 (5 bases). The CDR3 consists of 16 residues. The germline gives CDR1 MGHRA, CDR2 YSYEKL. V lost 4 bases to trimming and J lost 0 bases, with 13 bases between them. CDR3 coding DNA: TGCGCCAGCAGCCGCCCCGGGGCATCCTCTGGAAACACCATATATTTT. This translates into CASSRPGASSGNTIYF.

The gene calls are TRBV19 and TRBJ2-2, with D possibly being TRBD1 or TRBD2 (6 bases each). The CDR3 sequence is 17 residues long. Germline V lookup: CDR1 LNHDA, CDR2 SQIVND (reference sequence). The V gene lost 3 bases and the J gene lost 0 bases, with 14 bases spanning the gap. The CDR3 reads CASSIPSGASNTGELFF. The CDR3 DNA reads as TGTGCCAGTAGTATTCCTTCGGGGGCGTCGAACACCGGGGAGCTGTTTTTT.

CDR3 sequence: CASSSSGTGRGNQPQHF. The CDR3 nucleotides read TGTGCCAGCAGCAGCTCCGGGACAGGGAGAGGCAATCAGCCCCAGCATTTT. This chain uses TRBV7-2 with TRBJ1-5, with 9 nucleotides matching TRBD1. Germline V gene sequence: CDR1 SGHTA, CDR2 FQGNSA. Unmatched junction bases numbered 10, after V lost 5 bases and J lost 2 bases. There are 17 residues in the CDR3.

V is TRBV28 and J is TRBJ1-1; 8 bases match TRBD1. Germline values: CDR1 MDHEN, CDR2 SYDVKM. Germline trimming cut 7 bases from V and 4 bases from J; bases unmatched to any gene: 8. This CDR3 is built from 14 residues. Written as DNA, the CDR3 is TGTGCCAGCATCGAGACAGGGGCGGTCACTGAAGCTTTCTTT. It encodes CASIETGAVTEAFF.

The chain employs TRBV28 and TRBJ2-7; 7 bases fit TRBD1. Germline CDR1 and CDR2: MDHEN and SYDVKM. The V gene end was trimmed by 5 bases and the J gene end by 0 bases; junction bases not matched to a gene: 13. This CDR3 is built from 17 residues. The CDR3 region has the DNA TGTGCCAGCAGTAGGGGGCCCGGTGGCAGGGACTCCTACGAGCAGTACTTC. It translates to CASSRGPGGRDSYEQYF. The complete variable domain, with remaining parts taken from reference TRBV28 and TRBJ2-7, reads DVKVTQSSRYLVKRTGEKVFLECVQDMDHENMFWYRQDPGLGLRLIYFSYDVKMKEKGDIPEGYSVSREKKERFSLILESASTNQTSMYLCASSRGPGGRDSYEQYFGPGTRLTVT.

The chain combines TRBV28 with TRBJ2-3; D is undetermined. The ends were cut back, 7 bases at V and 5 bases at J, with 13 bases in the middle. Germline CDR1 and CDR2: MDHEN and SYDVKM. This CDR3 comprises 13 residues. CDR3 sequence: CASTLGDIDTQYF. The CDR3 coding sequence is TGTGCCAGCACCCTGGGCGATATAGATACGCAGTATTTT.

The chain joins TRBV12-3 or TRBV12-4 to TRBJ1-1, with D perhaps matching TRBD1 (5 bases). CDR3 length: 14 amino acids. Between the trimmed V and J ends, which lost 1 base and 4 bases, there was a span of 10 bases. The CDR3 DNA sequence: TGTGCCAGCAGTTTAGGGCAGGGAGGCACTGAAGCTTTCTTT. Protein product: CASSLGQGGTEAFF.

The rearrangement joins TRBV6-5 to TRBJ1-5; 10 bases agree with TRBD1. Germline V gene sequence: CDR1 MNHEY, CDR2 SVGAGI. This CDR3 region has 13 residues. V trimming: 8 bases; J trimming: 7 bases; junction bases outside the gene matches: 5. CDR3 residues: CASGTGVPQPQHF. In nucleotides, the CDR3 is TGTGCCAGCGGGACAGGGGTACCCCAGCCCCAGCATTTT.

CDR3 in amino acids: CASSVGLAEYNEQFF. Written as DNA, the CDR3 is TGTGCCAGCAGCGTGGGACTAGCGGAGTACAATGAGCAGTTCTTC. J is TRBJ2-1 and V is TRBV5-6; TRBD2 aligns across 11 bases. The germline V gene encodes CDR1 SGHDT and CDR2 YYEEEE. The J segment lost 4 bases and the V segment lost 4 bases, leaving 4 bases of the junction unmatched. CDR3 length equals 15 residues. Full variable domain (missing parts from reference TRBV5-6 and TRBJ2-1): DAGVTQSPTHLIKTRGQQVTLRCSPKSGHDTVSWYQQALGQGPQFIFQYYEEEERQRGNFPDRFSGHQFPNYSSELNVNALLLGDSALYLCASSVGLAEYNEQFFGPGTRLTVL.

This rearrangement joins TRBV7-4 to TRBJ1-1; D call uncertain. This CDR3 is built from 16 residues. Trimming left V 5 bases short and J 4 bases short, with 20 bases between. Germline values: CDR1 SGHVT, CDR2 SQSDAQ. The CDR3 loop reads CASSPRREGAFTEAFF. CDR3 sequence (DNA): TGTGCCAGCAGCCCGCGGCGGGAGGGTGCCTTCACTGAAGCTTTCTTT. Drawing the rest from reference TRBV7-4 and TRBJ1-1, the complete variable domain is GAGVSQSPRYKVAKRGRDVALRCDSISGHVTLYWYRQTLGQGSEVLTYSQSDAQRDKSGRPSGRFSAERPERSVSTLKIQRTEQGDSAVYLCASSPRREGAFTEAFFGQGTRLTVV.

This chain links TRBV6-5 with TRBJ1-1; unclear D gene. Germline values: CDR1 MNHEY, CDR2 SVGAGI. The CDR3 runs 17 residues. The V and J ends lost 6 bases and 5 bases respectively, with 25 bases between them. CDR3 bases: TGTGCCAGCAGCCCACACCTAGGGAGGGCTGGAAGGACTGAAGCTTTCTTT. Its protein product is CASSPHLGRAGRTEAFF.

The chain couples TRBV5-5 to TRBJ1-1, with 7 bases aligning to TRBD1. CDR1 and CDR2 from the germline V gene are SGHKS and YYEKEE (reference sequence). This CDR3 spans 17 amino acids. The ends lost 2 bases at V and 3 bases at J; junction bases unmatched: 13. The CDR3 nucleotides read TGTGCCAGCAGCTTTTTACGACAGGGTGGTGTTTACACTGAAGCTTTCTTT. This codes for CASSFLRQGGVYTEAFF.

This chain joins TRBV6-2 or TRBV6-3 and TRBJ2-1; 10 nucleotides align to TRBD2. CDR1 is MNHEY and CDR2 is SVGEGT in the germline V gene. The ends lost 6 bases at V and 8 bases at J; junction bases unmatched: 10. This CDR3 contains 15 residues. CDR3 protein: CASSDRSGRVDEQFF. The DNA for the CDR3 is TGTGCCAGCAGCGATCGAAGCGGGAGGGTCGATGAGCAGTTCTTC.

The gene calls are TRBV5-1 and TRBJ1-2, with TRBD1 as a possible D gene (6 bases). Germline V gene data show CDR1 as SGHRS and CDR2 as YFSETQ. Trimming took off 4 bases at V and 8 bases at J, with 18 bases between the two ends. The CDR3 length is 14 residues. The CDR3 loop is CASSPYGQTAGYTF. DNA of the CDR3: TGCGCCAGCAGCCCGTACGGACAGACTGCCGGCTACACCTTC.

This clonotype was recorded a few times. The chain couples TRBV5-1 to TRBJ2-1, with D uncertain. V lost 2 bases to trimming and J lost 5 bases, with 8 bases between them. The CDR3 is made up of 13 amino acids. The V gene's germline CDR1 is SGHRS and CDR2 YFSETQ. CDR3 DNA sequence: TGCGCCAGCAGCTTCCCCCGACACAATGAGCAGTTCTTC. Translating gives CASSFPRHNEQFF.

This chain connects TRBV11-3 to TRBJ2-3; a possible D gene is TRBD1 (6 bases). V dropped 2 bases and J dropped 2 bases, with 11 bases sitting between them. Germline CDR1 is SGHNT and CDR2 is YENEEA. This CDR3 comprises 15 residues. The CDR3 coding sequence is TGTGCCAGCAGCTTACAGGGGATCTTCACAGATACGCAGTATTTT. Amino acid sequence: CASSLQGIFTDTQYF.

This clonotype was seen only a few times. This chain joins TRBV5-1 and TRBJ1-3; unclear D gene. Germline CDR1 reads SGHRS; CDR2 reads YFSETQ. V was shortened by 4 bases and J by 0 bases, with 11 bases between the two germline ends. This CDR3 contains 15 residues. In DNA, the CDR3 is TGCGCCAGCAGCGGGGAGACCCACTCTGGAAACACCATATATTTT. It encodes CASSGETHSGNTIYF.

The CDR3 sequence is CASSLDPGDNSPLHF. The CDR3 region has the DNA TGCGCCAGCAGCTTGGATCCAGGGGATAATTCACCCCTCCACTTT. This chain links TRBV5-1 with TRBJ1-6, with a tentative D call TRBD1 (6 bases). CDR3 length equals 15 residues. The V gene's germline CDR1 is SGHRS and CDR2 YFSETQ. Trimming took off 0 bases at V and 5 bases at J, with 9 bases between the two ends.

This clonotype was found a few times. This chain connects TRBV25-1 to TRBJ1-1, with 8 bases fitting TRBD1. CDR1 and CDR2 (germline): MGHDK, SYGVNS. V dropped 6 bases and J dropped 1; count of bases not matched to a gene: 4. CDR3 length equals 14 residues. CDR3 sequence (DNA): TGTGCCAGCAGATGGACAGGGCGGAACACTGAAGCTTTCTTT. This encodes CASRWTGRNTEAFF.

The rearrangement links TRBV5-6 to TRBJ2-7; D is uncertain. The CDR3 totals 13 residues. V was trimmed by 7 bases and J by 5 bases, leaving 16 bases between them. CDR1 and CDR2 from the germline V gene are SGHDT and YYEEEE. The CDR3 here is CASGRLSNDEQYF. In nucleotides, the CDR3 is TGTGCCAGCGGGCGCTTATCGAACGACGAGCAGTACTTC.

The rearrangement uses TRBV9 and TRBJ1-6; maybe TRBD1 (5 bases). CDR1 is SGDLS, CDR2 YYNGEE, per germline. V shed 4 bases and J shed 5 bases, with 7 bases lying between them. The CDR3 loop spans 13 amino acids. In nucleotides, the CDR3 is TGTGCCAGCAGCCCCAGGGATAATTCACCCCTCCACTTT. It is translated as CASSPRDNSPLHF.

The J gene is TRBJ2-1, the V gene TRBV30; 10 bases are shared with TRBD2. The V gene's germline CDR1 is GTSNPN and CDR2 SVGIG (reference sequence). The CDR3 sequence is 16 residues long. The J segment lost 6 bases and the V segment lost 0 bases, leaving 8 bases of the junction unmatched. The CDR3 DNA reads TGTGCCTGGAGTGTACGAACGGGACTAGCGATCAATGAGCAGTTCTTC. Translated: CAWSVRTGLAINEQFF. The variable domain in full, with the rest retrieved from reference TRBV30 and TRBJ2-1, is SQTIHQWPATLVQPVGSPLSLECTVEGTSNPNLYWYRQAAGRGLQLLFYSVGIGQISSEVPQNLSASRPQDRQFILSSKKLLLSDSGFYLCAWSVRTGLAINEQFFGPGTRLTVL.

This chain links TRBV29-1 with TRBJ2-7; 13 nucleotides agree with TRBD2. After removal of 6 bases from V and 3 bases from J, the junction contained 2 bases not matched to a gene. The CDR3 runs to 13 residues. Germline-derived CDR1 and CDR2 are SQVTM and ANQGSEA. CDR3 nucleotides: TGCAGCGTGAGGACTAGCGGGAGCTACGAGCAGTACTTC. It encodes CSVRTSGSYEQYF.

This sequence joins TRBV28 and TRBJ1-2, with D maybe TRBD1 (6 bases). With 2 bases removed from V and 4 bases from J, the gap between germline ends came to 17 bases. CDR3 size: 16 residues. Germline V lookup: CDR1 MDHEN, CDR2 SYDVKM. CDR3 DNA sequence: TGTGCCAGCAGTTTACCAGGTCCGGCAGGGGTCTATGGCTACACCTTC. It specifies CASSLPGPAGVYGYTF.

DNA for the CDR3: TGTGCCAGTAGGGGACTAGCGGGAGACGCCGGGGAGCTGTTTTTT. Residues: CASRGLAGDAGELFF. V is TRBV19 and J is TRBJ2-2, with 14 bases lining up with TRBD2. CDR3 length: 15 residues. Germline CDR1 is LNHDA and CDR2 is SQIVND (reference sequence). J was trimmed by 6 bases and V by 6 bases; bases with no gene match: 3.

This clonotype has just a few counts. V gene TRBV4-2 combines with J gene TRBJ1-1; 8 bases agree with TRBD1. The CDR3 length is 13 residues. Germline V gene sequence: CDR1 LGHNA, CDR2 YNFKEQ. With 3 bases clipped from V and 6 bases from J, the junction kept 3 bases outside the gene matches. This chain's CDR3 is CASSQDRAAEAFF. The CDR3 nucleotides are TGTGCCAGCAGCCAGGACAGGGCCGCTGAAGCTTTCTTT.

Worth noting for this clonotype: One end of the junction fails to match germline, which may point to a read error. The chain employs TRBV13 and TRBJ1-6, with D hard to call. This CDR3 region has 11 residues. The germline V gene encodes CDR1 PRHDT and CDR2 FYEKMQ (reference sequence). As DNA, the CDR3 is TGTGCAATGAGGAAGGCAGGCAAATCAACCTTT. As protein: CAMRKAGKSTF.